Each of the 10 T cell receptor beta chains below was sequenced from the same sample in a study of blood T cells in healthy people across ages. Together with a sample-barcoded 5' primer, a J-beta primer mix was included in a second PCR lasting about 7 to 12 cycles. TCRdb re-called the 5' RACE reads with MiXCR, one entry per CDR3 protein. The sample consists of 1.2 million to 1.5 million distinct CDR3 sequences, approximately 59% of them appearing once. The sequencing sample was made of blood. All receptors come from a man younger than 35 in good health.

The chain couples TRBV6-6 to TRBJ2-3; 9 bases line up with TRBD2. The V and J ends lost 2 bases and 14 bases, in that order; junction bases with no gene match: 8. Per germline, CDR1 MNHNY and CDR2 SVGAGI (reference sequence). The CDR3 sequence is 13 residues long. This chain's CDR3 is CASSYQGLASSYF. The CDR3, as DNA: TGTGCCAGCAGTTACCAGGGACTAGCCTCCTCGTATTTT.

The CDR3 loop reads CASSLKGGPEAFF. In nucleotides, the CDR3 is TGCGCCAGCAGCCTGAAAGGAGGCCCTGAAGCTTTCTTT. The V and J genes are TRBV5-1 and TRBJ1-1; D not certain. Trimming left V 4 bases short and J 6 bases short, with 13 bases between. The germline gives CDR1 SGHRS, CDR2 YFSETQ. The CDR3 runs to 13 residues.

In DNA form, the CDR3 reads TGTGCCAGCGCGGACAGGGGGCAGAGTGAAGCTTTCTTT. Its protein product is CASADRGQSEAFF. This chain connects TRBV7-9 to TRBJ1-1, with TRBD1 matching 11 bases. Germline lookup yields CDR1 SEHNR and CDR2 FQNEAQ (reference sequence). V dropped 8 bases and J dropped 7; count of bases not matched to a gene: 6. The CDR3 is 13 amino acids. Together with reference TRBV7-9 and TRBJ1-1, the CDR3 gives the full variable domain: DTGVSQNPRHKITKRGQNVTFRCDPISEHNRLYWYRQTLGQGPEFLTYFQNEAQLEKSRLLSDRFSAERPKGSFSTLEIQRTEQGDSAMYLCASADRGQSEAFFGQGTRLTVV.

The chain has TRBV20-1 and TRBJ2-7, with 9 bases that match TRBD2. Germline V gives CDR1 DFQATT, CDR2 SNEGSKA (reference sequence). This CDR3 comprises 15 residues. V dropped 3 bases and J dropped 3; count of bases not matched to a gene: 9. CDR3 nucleotide sequence: TGCAGTGCTAGGACACTAGCGGGTAACTTCTACGAGCAGTACTTC. Protein product: CSARTLAGNFYEQYF.

With respect to this clonotype: A much larger clone lies a single base off, so this may be a read error. The chain links TRBV7-2 to TRBJ2-7; D gene ambiguous. The CDR3 is 11 amino acids. Germline CDR1 reads SGHTA; CDR2 reads FQGNSA. Trimming pared 2 bases from V and 8 bases from J, leaving 7 bases between. Written as DNA, the CDR3 is TGTGCCAGCAGCTTATCGGGCCAGCAGTACTTC. The encoded protein is CASSLSGQQYF.

J is TRBJ1-1 and V is TRBV9; D remains ambiguous. Trimming stripped 6 bases from V and 5 bases from J, with 20 bases between. The germline V gene has CDR1 SGDLS and CDR2 YYNGEE. The CDR3 extends over 15 amino acids. The DNA of the CDR3 is TGTGCCAGCAACGCTCCGGGCCGTGGACGGACTGAAGCTTTCTTT. It codes for CASNAPGRGRTEAFF.

V usage is TRBV15 and J usage is TRBJ2-6; D perhaps matches TRBD2 (6 bases). From germline, CDR1 is LNHNV and CDR2 YYDKDF (reference sequence). This CDR3 spans 13 amino acids. Trimming took off 5 bases at V and 4 bases at J, with 6 bases between the two ends. The CDR3 DNA is TGTGCCACCAGCGCGGGAGGGGCCAACGTCCTGACTTTC. Translation: CATSAGGANVLTF.

The V call is TRBV14, the J call TRBJ2-1, with 10 bases fitting TRBD2. CDR1 is SGHDN and CDR2 is FVKESK in the germline V gene. CDR3 length equals 16 residues. J gave up 6 bases and V 0 bases, and 5 bases lay outside the gene matches. The CDR3 region has the DNA TGTGCCAGCAGCCAAGAGCGGAAGCGGGGGGGCAATGAGCAGTTCTTC. It specifies CASSQERKRGGNEQFF.

The rearrangement uses TRBV18 and TRBJ1-2; possible D gene TRBD1, 5 bases. The V and J ends lost 5 bases and 7 bases respectively, with 17 bases between them. CDR3 length equals 14 residues. The germline V gene encodes CDR1 KGHSH and CDR2 LQKENI. The CDR3 protein is CASSTTGPMRGYTF. The CDR3 DNA follows: TGTGCCAGCTCAACTACAGGTCCAATGCGTGGCTACACCTTC. Full variable domain (remainder filled in from reference TRBV18 and TRBJ1-2): NAGVMQNPRHLVRRRGQEARLRCSPMKGHSHVYWYRQLPEEGLKFMVYLQKENIIDESGMPKERFSAEFPKEGPSILRIQQVVRGDSAAYFCASSTTGPMRGYTFGSGTRLTVV.

The CDR3 is CASSERQGPHGYTF. In DNA form, the CDR3 reads TGTGCCAGCAGTGAACGACAGGGCCCCCATGGCTACACCTTC. The gene calls are TRBV6-1 and TRBJ1-2, with 7 bases matching TRBD1. CDR1 and CDR2 from the germline V gene are MNHNS and SASEGT. Germline trimming cut 2 bases from V and 6 bases from J; bases unmatched to any gene: 6. The CDR3 loop spans 14 amino acids.